The subject of this entry is one T cell receptor (beta chain). Its specific antigen is unknown. Within one base of it there is no much larger clone, and no base qualities were kept. The sample comes from a study of shared clonotypes between healthy human individuals (TCRdb year 2020). With respect to the entire study: The cohort included a few men and a couple of women between 18 and 49 years of age. For each donor, CD4 naive and CD4 memory were each given three plates, CD8 naive was given two plates, and CD8 memory was given one plate. To estimate repertoire size and how much clonotypes are shared between individuals, the study performed deep sequencing of blood TCR repertoires from a few healthy adults. To increase sequencing depth and limit assay-specific biases, different laboratories used diverse techniques to prepare libraries and sequence TCR repertoires. Each donor's leukapheresis produced roughly between roughly 0.94 and 9.5 billion PBMCs.

Overall study outcomes, separate from this receptor: When a handful of donors were compared, the shared fraction of clonotypes was about 5.4% for naive CD4, 3.5% to 4% for naive CD8, 2.3% for memory CD4, and roughly 0.4% for memory CD8. Sampling was restricted to blood, and TCR repertoires in tissues likely differ from the TCR repertoires found in blood. Estimated clonotype richness was generally larger for naive than for memory subsets. Because the study included a small number of donors, the genetic and exposure-history diversity represented was limited. Compared with non-shared clonotypes, clonotypes shared by all four sorted-subset donors had higher generation probabilities. Pairwise subsampling led to the expectation that sequencing depth would affect the degree of clonotype sharing among donors. Even with the large sequencing depth, rarefaction of the sorted-subset datasets indicated that sequencing was incomplete.

Healthy HIV-negative adults with no recently reported acute infections or vaccinations were included as donors. All donors were Caucasian adults living in Nashville, Tennessee, USA. CD4+ T cells were enriched by magnetic negative selection, after which naive cells were positively selected on CD45RA and the negative fraction was taken as the memory subset. After blood collection by leukapheresis, PBMCs were isolated using Ficoll-Histopaque density gradient centrifugation and then cryopreserved in the vapor phase of liquid nitrogen. Analytical flow cytometry was used to check the purity and quantity of each magnetically sorted T cell population. Genomic DNA was isolated from each sorted fraction and quantified by UV absorbance on a Nanodrop 2000c. TCR CDR3 regions were amplified from genomic DNA by multiplex PCR using the deep immunoSEQ assay. For each cell subset, the extracted genomic DNA was distributed evenly across all wells of several immunoSEQ 96-well plates, and each plate served as one replicate. For sorted subsets, each replicate PCR was loaded with 200 to 250 ng genomic DNA, equivalent to approximately 33,000 T cell genomes. The purified libraries were quantified using a Qubit 3.0 fluorometer, sized with a Bioanalyzer 2100, and then quantified again using the KAPA Library Quantification kit. Every immunoSEQ 96-well plate was sequenced on a separate single-read 150-cycle Illumina NextSeq 550 flow cell. For the original study's pipeline: Because only junctional sequences without quality scores were contained in the immunoSEQ output, filtering matching that applied to full-length reads could not be performed. To assign V/J genes and CDR3, sequences were annotated against IMGT germline references using PyIR, a Python wrapper for IgBLAST v1.9. Any read was removed if the V/J assignment was weak (E-value above 1e-6), the CDR3 was missing, or the read contained stop codons, out-of-frame junctions, or ambiguous translated residues. V3J clonotypes were defined as sequences sharing an identical inferred V gene, J gene, and CDR3 amino acid sequence. To compute the percentage overlap between repertoires, the number of shared unique clonotypes was divided by the size of the smaller repertoire. Repertoire richness was assessed with RTK rarefaction, the Chao1 estimator, and Recon v2.1 estimates of unobserved clonotypes. For all TCRbeta clonotypes obtained by the gDNA method from several donors, generation probabilities were computed with OLGA. The source is immuneACCESS, and TCRdb retained only in-frame sequences with V and J called. Part of the clones is not carried over; for the studies checked, unresolved V genes explain less than half of this, and the remainder is unexplained. From that table come the V and J calls and clone size; the DNA was used to work out D and trimming. The sample table contains 2.5 million or so clones; only one count was recorded for about 92% of them. The ten largest clonotypes hold over 0.12% of the sample.

This TCR came from a man younger than 30 in good health. Material: naive CD4+ T cells sorted from blood. In the paper's terms, the cell subset or site label means: CD45RA+ positively selected.

The CDR3 region has the sequence CASSDRDRWASGEETQYF. The DNA is as follows: TGTGCCAGCAGTGATCGGGACCGTTGGGCTAGCGGCGAAGAGACCCAGTACTTC. Recombination linked TRBV6-4 to TRBJ2-5, with TRBD2 matching 7 junction bases. Reading from cysteine to phenylalanine, the CDR3 counts 18 amino acids. The DNA shown is the 54-base CDR3, in frame from base 1. For CDR1 and CDR2, the germline V gene lists MRHNA and SNTAGT. Germline trimming amounts to 3 bases on V and 3 bases on J, with 16 as the count of junction bases outside the gene matches.